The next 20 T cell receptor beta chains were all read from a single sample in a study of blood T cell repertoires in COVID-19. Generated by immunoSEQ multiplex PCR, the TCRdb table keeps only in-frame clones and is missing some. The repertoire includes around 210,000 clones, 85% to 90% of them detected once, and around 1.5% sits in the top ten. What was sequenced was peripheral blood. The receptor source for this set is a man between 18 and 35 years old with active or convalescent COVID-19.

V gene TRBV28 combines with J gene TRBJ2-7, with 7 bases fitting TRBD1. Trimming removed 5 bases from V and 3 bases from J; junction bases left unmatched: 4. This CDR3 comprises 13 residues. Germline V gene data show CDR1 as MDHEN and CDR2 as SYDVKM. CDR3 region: CASSTGQFYEQYF. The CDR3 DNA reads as TGTGCCAGCAGTACGGGACAGTTCTACGAGCAGTACTTC.

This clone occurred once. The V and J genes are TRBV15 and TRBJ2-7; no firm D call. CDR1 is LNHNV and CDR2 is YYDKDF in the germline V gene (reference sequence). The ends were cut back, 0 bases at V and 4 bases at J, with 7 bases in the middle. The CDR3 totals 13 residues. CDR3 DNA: TGTGCCACCAGCAGAGATGGCTTTTACGAGCAGTACTTC. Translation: CATSRDGFYEQYF.

CDR3 region: CASSPLAGEQGYTF. CDR3 sequence (DNA): TGTGCCAGCAGCCCCCTGGCAGGGGAGCAAGGCTACACCTTC. The rearrangement uses TRBV6-5 and TRBJ1-2, with D perhaps TRBD1 (6 bases). The CDR3 sequence is 14 residues long. The V and J ends lost 6 bases and 8 bases respectively, with 19 bases between them. Per the germline V gene, CDR1 is MNHEY and CDR2 is SVGAGI.

CDR3 amino acids: CSASLLAGAREQYF. CDR3 coding DNA: TGCAGTGCTAGTCTCCTAGCGGGAGCAAGGGAGCAGTACTTC. The V call is TRBV20-1, the J call TRBJ2-7; the match to TRBD2 covers 10 bases. The V gene end was trimmed by 3 bases and the J gene end by 7 bases; junction bases not matched to a gene: 9. This CDR3 comprises 14 residues. CDR1 DFQATT and CDR2 SNEGSKA come from the germline V gene (reference sequence).

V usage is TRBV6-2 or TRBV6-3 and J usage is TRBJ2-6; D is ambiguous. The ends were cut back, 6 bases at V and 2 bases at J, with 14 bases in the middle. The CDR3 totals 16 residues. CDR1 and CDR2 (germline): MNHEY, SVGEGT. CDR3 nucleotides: TGTGCCAGCAGCCCTCTTACGACTCCTGGGGCCAACGTCCTGACTTTC. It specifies CASSPLTTPGANVLTF.

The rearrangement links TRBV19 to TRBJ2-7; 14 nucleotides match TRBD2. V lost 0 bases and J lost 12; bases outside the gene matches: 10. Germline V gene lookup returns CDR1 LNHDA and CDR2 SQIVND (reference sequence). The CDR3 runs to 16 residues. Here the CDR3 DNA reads TGTGCCAGTAGTATAGAGTCGACTAGCGGGAGGGCTCACGGGTACTTC. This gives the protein CASSIESTSGRAHGYF. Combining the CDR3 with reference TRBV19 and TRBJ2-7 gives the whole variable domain DGGITQSPKYLFRKEGQNVTLSCEQNLNHDAMYWYRQDPGQGLRLIYYSQIVNDFQKGDIAEGYSVSREKKESFPLTVTSAQKNPTAFYLCASSIESTSGRAHGYFGPGTRLTVT.

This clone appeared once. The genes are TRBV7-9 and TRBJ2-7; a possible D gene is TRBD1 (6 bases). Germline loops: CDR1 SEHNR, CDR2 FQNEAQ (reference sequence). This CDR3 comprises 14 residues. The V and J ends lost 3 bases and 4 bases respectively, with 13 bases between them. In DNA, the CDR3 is TGTGCCAGCAGCTTTTACTCGGACAGATACGAGCAGTACTTC. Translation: CASSFYSDRYEQYF.

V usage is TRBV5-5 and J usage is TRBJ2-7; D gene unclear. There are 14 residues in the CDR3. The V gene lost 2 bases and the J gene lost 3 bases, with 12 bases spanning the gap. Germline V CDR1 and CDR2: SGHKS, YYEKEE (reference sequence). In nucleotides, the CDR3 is TGTGCCAGCAGCTTAGAGATCGTGATCTACGAGCAGTACTTC. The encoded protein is CASSLEIVIYEQYF.

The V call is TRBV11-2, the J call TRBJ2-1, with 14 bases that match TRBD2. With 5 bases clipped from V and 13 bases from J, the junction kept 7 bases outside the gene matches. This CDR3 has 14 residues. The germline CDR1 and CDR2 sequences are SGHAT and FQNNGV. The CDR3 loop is CASSPGLAGEFQFF. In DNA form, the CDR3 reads TGTGCCAGCAGCCCGGGACTAGCGGGAGAATTCCAGTTCTTC.

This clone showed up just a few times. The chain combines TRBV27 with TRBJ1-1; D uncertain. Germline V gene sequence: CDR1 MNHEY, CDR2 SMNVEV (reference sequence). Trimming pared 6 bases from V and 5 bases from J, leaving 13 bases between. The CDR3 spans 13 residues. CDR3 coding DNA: TGTGCCAGCAGCTTTTACGGCGGGACTGAAGCTTTCTTT. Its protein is CASSFYGGTEAFF.

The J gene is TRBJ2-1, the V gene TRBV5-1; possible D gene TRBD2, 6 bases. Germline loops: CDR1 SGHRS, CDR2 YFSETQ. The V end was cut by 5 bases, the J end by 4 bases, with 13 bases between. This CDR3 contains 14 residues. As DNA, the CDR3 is TGCGCCAGCAGGGTCGCGGGAAGGTACAATGAGCAGTTCTTC. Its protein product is CASRVAGRYNEQFF.

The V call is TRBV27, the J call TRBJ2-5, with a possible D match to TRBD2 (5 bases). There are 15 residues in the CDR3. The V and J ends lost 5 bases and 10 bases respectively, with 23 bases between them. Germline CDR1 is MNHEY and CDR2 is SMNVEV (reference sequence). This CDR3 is CASSPLGPDQRDQYF. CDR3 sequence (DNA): TGTGCCAGCAGTCCCCTTGGACCAGACCAACGGGACCAGTACTTC.

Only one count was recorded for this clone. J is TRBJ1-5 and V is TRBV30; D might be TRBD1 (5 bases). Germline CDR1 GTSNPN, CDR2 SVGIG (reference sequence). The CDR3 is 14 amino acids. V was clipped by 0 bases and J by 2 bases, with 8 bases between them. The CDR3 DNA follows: TGTGCCTGGAGTGTAGGGGATGGCAATCAGCCCCAGCATTTT. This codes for CAWSVGDGNQPQHF. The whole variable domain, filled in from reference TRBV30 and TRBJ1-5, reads SQTIHQWPATLVQPVGSPLSLECTVEGTSNPNLYWYRQAAGRGLQLLFYSVGIGQISSEVPQNLSASRPQDRQFILSSKKLLLSDSGFYLCAWSVGDGNQPQHFGDGTRLSIL.

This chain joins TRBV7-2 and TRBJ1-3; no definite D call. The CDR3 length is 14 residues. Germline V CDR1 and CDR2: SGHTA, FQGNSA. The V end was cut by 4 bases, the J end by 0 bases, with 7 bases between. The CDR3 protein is CASSYSSSGNTIYF. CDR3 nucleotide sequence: TGTGCCAGCAGCTACAGCAGCTCTGGAAACACCATATATTTT.

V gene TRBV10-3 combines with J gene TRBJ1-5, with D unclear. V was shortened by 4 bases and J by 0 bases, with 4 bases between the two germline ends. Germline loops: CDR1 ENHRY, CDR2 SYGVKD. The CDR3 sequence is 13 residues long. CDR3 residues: CAISGYSNQPQHF. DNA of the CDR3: TGTGCCATCAGTGGCTATAGCAATCAGCCCCAGCATTTT.

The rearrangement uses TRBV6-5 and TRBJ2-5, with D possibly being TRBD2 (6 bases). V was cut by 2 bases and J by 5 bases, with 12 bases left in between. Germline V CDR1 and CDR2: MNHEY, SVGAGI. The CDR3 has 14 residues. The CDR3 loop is CASSYAGIGETQYF. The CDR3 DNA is TGTGCCAGCAGTTACGCGGGAATTGGGGAGACCCAGTACTTC.

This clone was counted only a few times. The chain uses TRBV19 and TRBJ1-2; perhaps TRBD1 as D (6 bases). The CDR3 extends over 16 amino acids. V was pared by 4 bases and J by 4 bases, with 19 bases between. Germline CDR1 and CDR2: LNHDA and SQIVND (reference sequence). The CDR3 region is CASSTRSITGPYGYTF. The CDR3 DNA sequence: TGTGCCAGTAGTACCCGTTCAATTACAGGGCCCTATGGCTACACCTTC.

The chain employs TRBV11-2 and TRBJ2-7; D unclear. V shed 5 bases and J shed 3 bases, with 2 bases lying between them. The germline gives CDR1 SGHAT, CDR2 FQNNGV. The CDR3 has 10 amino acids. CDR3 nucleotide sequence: TGTGCCAGCAGCCACTACGAGCAGTACTTC. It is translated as CASSHYEQYF.

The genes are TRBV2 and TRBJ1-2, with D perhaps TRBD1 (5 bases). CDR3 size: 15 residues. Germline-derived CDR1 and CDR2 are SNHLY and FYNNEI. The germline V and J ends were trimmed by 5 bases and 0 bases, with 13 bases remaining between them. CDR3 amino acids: CASSPILTANYGYTF. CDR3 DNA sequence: TGTGCCAGCAGTCCCATATTGACAGCTAACTATGGCTACACCTTC.

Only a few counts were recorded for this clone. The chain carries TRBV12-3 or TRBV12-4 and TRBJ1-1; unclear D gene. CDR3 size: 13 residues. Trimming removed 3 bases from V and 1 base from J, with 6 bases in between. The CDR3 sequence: CASSFGRNTEAFF. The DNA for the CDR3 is TGTGCCAGCAGTTTCGGGAGGAACACTGAAGCTTTCTTT.